This T cell receptor beta chain was sequenced in a study of T cells in tuberculosis. Specified time point: new active TB diagnosis, blood taken before or within 7 days of starting treatment. Germline V gives CDR1 SGHDT, CDR2 YYEEEE. The CDR3 is made up of 16 amino acids. J was trimmed by 4 bases and V by 2 bases; bases with no gene match: 8. Assay used: immunoSEQ multiplex PCR; TCRdb lists only in-frame clones, some missing. Of around 30,000 clones listed, approximately 93% were seen once; the top ten hold approximately 10%. The chain uses TRBV5-6 and TRBJ2-7, with 11 bases matching TRBD2. The source was PBMCs, collected at tuberculosis diagnosis. The TCR originated in an adult with tuberculosis. CDR3 sequence (DNA): TGTGCCAGCAGCTTAATGACTAGCGGGGCCCTATACGAGCAGTACTTC. Translation: CASSLMTSGALYEQYF. Supplemented by reference TRBV5-6 and TRBJ2-7, the full variable domain reads DAGVTQSPTHLIKTRGQQVTLRCSPKSGHDTVSWYQQALGQGPQFIFQYYEEEERQRGNFPDRFSGHQFPNYSSELNVNALLLGDSALYLCASSLMTSGALYEQYFGPGTRLTVT.